One and the same sample provided the 31 T cell receptor beta chains below, sequenced in a study of T cells in tumors after PD-1 blockade. Sequenced by immunoSEQ multiplex PCR; TCRdb stores in-frame clones only, minus some. The data contain roughly 15,000 clones, around 70% of them seen just once; the ten biggest clones take up 25% to 40%. The sequencing here drew on tumor tissue, taken after anti-PD-1 treatment. All receptors derive from a human donor with cutaneous squamous cell carcinoma.

The chain links TRBV19 to TRBJ2-7; TRBD1 matches at 11 bases. The CDR3 contains 14 residues. The junction had 5 bases not matched to a gene; V was cut back by 4 bases and J by 6 bases. The germline CDR1 and CDR2 sequences are LNHDA and SQIVND (reference sequence). The CDR3 protein is CASSKDRGLREQYF. Here the CDR3 DNA reads TGTGCCAGTAGTAAGGACAGGGGGCTGCGCGAGCAGTACTTC.

This rearrangement joins TRBV18 to TRBJ1-6; 7 bases fit TRBD1. CDR1 KGHSH and CDR2 LQKENI come from the germline V gene. CDR3 length: 18 amino acids. With V trimmed by 6 bases and J by 0 bases, 11 bases remained unmatched. The CDR3 loop reads CASSPRRDSLSYNSPLHF. The CDR3 DNA reads TGTGCCAGCTCGCCCAGGAGGGACAGCCTCTCCTATAATTCACCCCTCCACTTT. Filled out from reference TRBV18 and TRBJ1-6, the complete variable domain reads NAGVMQNPRHLVRRRGQEARLRCSPMKGHSHVYWYRQLPEEGLKFMVYLQKENIIDESGMPKERFSAEFPKEGPSILRIQQVVRGDSAAYFCASSPRRDSLSYNSPLHFGNGTRLTVT.

This chain links TRBV18 with TRBJ2-7; D is ambiguous. CDR1 and CDR2 from the germline V gene are KGHSH and LQKENI. CDR3 length equals 13 residues. The V end was cut by 5 bases, the J end by 7 bases, with 15 bases between. CDR3 protein: CASSSNYPWEQYF. The CDR3 nucleotides read TGTGCCAGCTCATCAAACTACCCTTGGGAGCAGTACTTC.

This rearrangement joins TRBV20-1 to TRBJ2-7; D is perhaps TRBD1 or TRBD2 (6 bases each). CDR3 length: 11 residues. Germline V gene lookup returns CDR1 DFQATT and CDR2 SNEGSKA (reference sequence). The V end was cut by 6 bases, the J end by 6 bases, with 12 bases between. CDR3 nucleotide sequence: TGCAGTGCAAGGAGGGGGTCCGAGCAGTACTTC. This gives the protein CSARRGSEQYF.

J is TRBJ2-5 and V is TRBV27; 15 nucleotides line up with TRBD2. Germline V gives CDR1 MNHEY, CDR2 SMNVEV (reference sequence). This CDR3 spans 18 amino acids. Trimming took 6 bases from V and 5 from J; bases not matched to a gene: 13. The CDR3 reads CASRIGTSGGQTQETQYF. In DNA form, the CDR3 reads TGTGCCAGCAGGATCGGGACTAGCGGGGGGCAGACTCAGGAGACCCAGTACTTC.

The chain uses TRBV10-1 and TRBJ1-4, with D uncertain. Germline V gene sequence: CDR1 WNHNN, CDR2 SYGVQD (reference sequence). The CDR3 totals 15 residues. Trimming shortened V by 3 bases and J by 11 bases, and 19 bases separated the two germline ends. CDR3 in amino acids: CASSEDFGGSEKLFF. In DNA form, the CDR3 reads TGCGCCAGCAGTGAAGATTTTGGTGGGTCGGAGAAACTGTTTTTT.

The V and J genes are TRBV11-3 and TRBJ2-7; 8 bases are a match to TRBD2. Germline values: CDR1 SGHNT, CDR2 YENEEA. With V trimmed by 0 bases and J by 8 bases, 6 bases remained unmatched. CDR3 size: 14 residues. CDR3 bases: TGTGCCAGCAGCTTAGATGTGTCGGGGGGGCAGCAGTACTTC. It specifies CASSLDVSGGQQYF.

This rearrangement joins TRBV7-2 to TRBJ2-5, with D perhaps matching TRBD1 (5 bases). CDR1 and CDR2 from the germline V gene are SGHTA and FQGNSA. The length of the CDR3 is 13 residues. V was pared by 0 bases and J by 5 bases, with 7 bases between. CDR3 region: CASSLAGVETQYF. The CDR3 DNA reads TGTGCCAGCAGCTTAGCAGGGGTGGAGACCCAGTACTTC.

Only one count was recorded for this clone. V is TRBV6-6 and J is TRBJ2-2, with a possible D match to TRBD2 (7 bases). CDR3 size: 16 residues. Germline loops: CDR1 MNHNY, CDR2 SVGAGI (reference sequence). Trimming stripped 2 bases from V and 5 bases from J, with 15 bases between. In nucleotides, the CDR3 is TGTGCCAGCAGTTACGGGGGCGGGAGTTCTACCGGGGAGCTGTTTTTT. Translated, it gives CASSYGGGSSTGELFF.

This chain connects TRBV7-8 to TRBJ2-1; maybe TRBD2 (6 bases). V was clipped by 5 bases and J by 0 bases, with 17 bases between them. The CDR3 contains 17 residues. Germline V gene sequence: CDR1 SGHVS, CDR2 FQNEAQ. Written as DNA, the CDR3 is TGTGCCAGCAGCCTCAACCTCGCGGGAAGCTCCTACAATGAGCAGTTCTTC. Protein product: CASSLNLAGSSYNEQFF.

The table lists this clone with a few counts. The rearrangement joins TRBV30 to TRBJ2-1, with a tentative D call TRBD2 (6 bases). Trimming took 8 bases from V and 6 from J, leaving 11 bases between them. Germline V CDR1 and CDR2: GTSNPN, SVGIG (reference sequence). There are 11 residues in the CDR3. CDR3 protein: CAGDSGNEQFF. In nucleotides, the CDR3 is TGTGCCGGGGACTCCGGCAATGAGCAGTTCTTC.

This clone turned up a few times. The gene calls are TRBV6-5 and TRBJ2-5; TRBD1 aligns across 9 bases. Germline assignment: CDR1 MNHEY and CDR2 SVGAGI. The CDR3 has 15 amino acids. V shed 5 bases and J 5 bases; nucleotides not matched to a gene: 9. The CDR3 DNA is TGTGCCAGCAGTAGGGACAGGGCCAGTTCTGAGACCCAGTACTTC. Its translation is CASSRDRASSETQYF.

V gene TRBV19 combines with J gene TRBJ1-4; D gene ambiguous. Germline CDR1 reads LNHDA; CDR2 reads SQIVND (reference sequence). V was shortened by 2 bases and J by 7 bases, with 11 bases between the two germline ends. The CDR3 covers 14 residues. The CDR3 DNA reads TGTGCCAGTAGTATACTGGCCGCCCCTGAAAAACTGTTTTTT. Its translation is CASSILAAPEKLFF.

CDR3 amino acids: CATSRGSGYTF. In DNA, the CDR3 is TGTGCCACCAGCAGAGGGAGTGGCTACACCTTC. The chain uses TRBV15 and TRBJ1-2; D is uncertain. Trimming cost V 1 base and J 7 bases, with 4 bases left between them. Germline CDR1 LNHNV, CDR2 YYDKDF (reference sequence). The length of the CDR3 is 11 residues.

The rearrangement uses TRBV13 and TRBJ2-1; TRBD1 aligns across 9 bases. Germline lookup yields CDR1 PRHDT and CDR2 FYEKMQ (reference sequence). The V gene end was trimmed by 4 bases and the J gene end by 0 bases; junction bases not matched to a gene: 13. This CDR3 region has 19 residues. The CDR3 DNA is TGTGCCAGCAGCTCAGAAGACAGGACAGGGGTGAGCTCCTACAATGAGCAGTTCTTC. Translation: CASSSEDRTGVSSYNEQFF.

This clone occurred a few times. V usage is TRBV19 and J usage is TRBJ1-3; a weak D match, TRBD1 (5 bases). With 8 bases removed from V and 0 bases from J, the gap between germline ends came to 17 bases. The CDR3 runs to 16 residues. Germline-derived CDR1 and CDR2 are LNHDA and SQIVND (reference sequence). CDR3 region: CASPSRDGRSGNTIYF. The CDR3 DNA reads TGTGCCAGTCCGTCCCGGGACGGACGCTCTGGAAACACCATATATTTT.

The CDR3 region is CASSPSGSSTGELFF. In DNA form, the CDR3 reads TGTGCCAGCAGCCCCAGCGGGAGCAGCACCGGGGAGCTGTTTTTT. V gene TRBV7-8 combines with J gene TRBJ2-2; 8 bases fit TRBD2. Germline CDR1 and CDR2: SGHVS and FQNEAQ. The CDR3 contains 15 residues. The J segment lost 4 bases and the V segment lost 5 bases, leaving 6 bases of the junction unmatched.

A word on this clone: An end of the junction does not agree with germline; a read error may underlie this. The chain carries TRBV7-7 and TRBJ2-1; D may be TRBD2 (6 bases). The germline V gene has CDR1 SSHAT and CDR2 FNYEAQ (reference sequence). The CDR3 spans 15 residues. CDR3 sequence reads: CASSDGPGDWDEQFF. The CDR3 DNA follows: TGTGCTAGCAGCGATGGACCGGGAGACTGGGATGAGCAGTTCTTC.

The rearrangement links TRBV5-1 to TRBJ2-1; D is undetermined. V shed 3 bases and J shed 2 bases, with 9 bases lying between them. CDR3 length: 14 amino acids. CDR1 and CDR2 (germline): SGHRS, YFSETQ. The CDR3 DNA reads as TGCGCCAGCAGCTCGACCCAGACCTACAATGAGCAGTTCTTC. It encodes CASSSTQTYNEQFF.

This clone is labeled medium-sized. The V call is TRBV24-1, the J call TRBJ2-3, with 11 bases lining up with TRBD1. Germline loops: CDR1 KGHDR, CDR2 SFDVKD. With V trimmed by 6 bases and J by 1 base, 2 bases remained unmatched. This CDR3 is built from 15 residues. The CDR3 protein is CATSRTGGGTDTQYF. In nucleotides, the CDR3 is TGTGCCACCAGTCGGACAGGGGGCGGCACAGATACGCAGTATTTT.

V is TRBV5-6 and J is TRBJ2-4; D possibly corresponds to TRBD1 (5 bases). CDR3 length: 14 residues. Germline loops: CDR1 SGHDT, CDR2 YYEEEE. V was pared by 4 bases and J by 6 bases, with 14 bases between. The DNA of the CDR3 is TGTGCCAGCAGCCACGGACATAGCCTAAACATTCAGTACTTC. It yields the protein CASSHGHSLNIQYF.

The J gene is TRBJ2-5, the V gene TRBV5-1, with D possibly matching TRBD2 (5 bases). Germline V CDR1 and CDR2: SGHRS, YFSETQ. The CDR3 covers 13 residues. Trimming cost V 1 base and J 4 bases, with 8 bases left between them. CDR3 sequence (DNA): TGCGCCAGCAGCTTGCGGGATCTAGAGACCCAGTACTTC. Translated, it gives CASSLRDLETQYF.

CDR3 nucleotides: TGTGCCAGCAGGTGGGGCGGGGAGCTGTTTTTT. Residues: CASRWGGELFF. V and J are TRBV6-6 and TRBJ2-2; D unresolved. There are 11 residues in the CDR3. Germline CDR1 and CDR2: MNHNY and SVGAGI (reference sequence). Trimming stripped 6 bases from V and 7 bases from J, with 6 bases between.

This clone appeared a few times. The chain carries TRBV18 and TRBJ2-7; 9 bases are shared with TRBD1. The CDR3 sequence is 15 residues long. Germline CDR1 and CDR2: KGHSH and LQKENI. With 2 bases clipped from V and 0 bases from J, the junction kept 2 bases outside the gene matches. Written as DNA, the CDR3 is TGTGCCAGCTCACCAGGGGACAGGGTCTCCTACGAGCAGTACTTC. Translation gives CASSPGDRVSYEQYF.

V usage is TRBV6-2 or TRBV6-3 and J usage is TRBJ2-3; the D gene is possibly TRBD2 (5 bases). CDR3 length equals 17 residues. From germline, CDR1 is MNHEY and CDR2 SVGEGT. Trimming took off 2 bases at V and 6 bases at J, with 21 bases between the two ends. The CDR3 DNA reads TGTGCCAGCAGTTACCAAGGAGAGGGCACGGCTAGGGATACGCAGTATTTT. Translated: CASSYQGEGTARDTQYF.

This rearrangement joins TRBV5-1 to TRBJ2-1, with D tentatively TRBD1 (5 bases). V lost 0 bases to trimming and J lost 4 bases, with 8 bases between them. This CDR3 is built from 14 residues. Germline-derived CDR1 and CDR2 are SGHRS and YFSETQ. The CDR3 bases are TGCGCCAGCAGCTTGGAGGACAAGTACAATGAGCAGTTCTTC. It encodes CASSLEDKYNEQFF.

V is TRBV10-3 and J is TRBJ2-1, with 9 nucleotides matching TRBD2. Germline assignment: CDR1 ENHRY and CDR2 SYGVKD. V lost 2 bases and J lost 5; bases outside the gene matches: 10. The CDR3 extends over 17 amino acids. This CDR3 is CAISEQFLAGSNNEQFF. The CDR3 DNA follows: TGTGCCATCAGTGAGCAGTTTCTAGCGGGATCTAACAATGAGCAGTTCTTC.

V gene TRBV6-5 combines with J gene TRBJ2-3; TRBD2 aligns across 7 bases. The J segment lost 4 bases and the V segment lost 8 bases, leaving 12 bases of the junction unmatched. This CDR3 is 15 amino acids long. Germline V gene data show CDR1 as MNHEY and CDR2 as SVGAGI. The CDR3 DNA is TGTGCCAGCGGCCTACTAGCGATTCATCCAGATACGCAGTATTTT. It is translated as CASGLLAIHPDTQYF.

In its sample, this clone is large (0.1 to 1%). The chain has TRBV7-9 and TRBJ1-1; D possibly corresponds to TRBD1 (6 bases). Trimming left V 4 bases short and J 0 bases short, with 15 bases between. CDR1 SEHNR and CDR2 FQNEAQ come from the germline V gene (reference sequence). The CDR3 covers 16 residues. The CDR3 reads CASSYSGTNMNTEAFF. Written as DNA, the CDR3 is TGTGCCAGCAGCTATTCCGGGACAAATATGAACACTGAAGCTTTCTTT.

V gene TRBV2 combines with J gene TRBJ2-1; D not resolved. With 3 bases removed from V and 0 bases from J, the gap between germline ends came to 12 bases. Germline V lookup: CDR1 SNHLY, CDR2 FYNNEI. The CDR3 consists of 16 residues. As DNA, the CDR3 is TGTGCCAGCAGTGACCCCCCCAAGAGCTCCTACAATGAGCAGTTCTTC. Translated, it gives CASSDPPKSSYNEQFF.

The CDR3 protein is CASSLRVSSYNEQFF. CDR3 bases: TGTGCCAGCAGCCTCAGGGTTAGCTCCTACAATGAGCAGTTCTTC. The chain has TRBV11-2 and TRBJ2-1; D perhaps matches TRBD1 (5 bases). Per the germline V gene, CDR1 is SGHAT and CDR2 is FQNNGV. V lost 5 bases and J lost 0, with 11 bases in between. The CDR3 is 15 residues long.